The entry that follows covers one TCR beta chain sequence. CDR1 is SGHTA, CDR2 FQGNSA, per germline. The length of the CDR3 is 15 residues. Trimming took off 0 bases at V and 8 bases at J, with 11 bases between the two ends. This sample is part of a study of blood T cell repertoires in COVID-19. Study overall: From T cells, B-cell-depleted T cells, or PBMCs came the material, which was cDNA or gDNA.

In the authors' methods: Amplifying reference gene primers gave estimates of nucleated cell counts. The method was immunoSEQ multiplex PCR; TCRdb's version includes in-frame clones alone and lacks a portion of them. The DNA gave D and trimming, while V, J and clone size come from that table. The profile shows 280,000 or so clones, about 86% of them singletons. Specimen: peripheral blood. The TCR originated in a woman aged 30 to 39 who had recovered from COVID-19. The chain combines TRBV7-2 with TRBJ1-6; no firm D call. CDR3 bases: TGTGCCAGCAGCTTAGCGCCTGCAACGGATTCACCCCTCCACTTT. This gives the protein CASSLAPATDSPLHF.